The 3 T cell receptor beta chains below were found in one sample sequenced in a study of blood T cell repertoires in COVID-19. Some clones are missing from TCRdb's copy, which holds only in-frame ones; the method was immunoSEQ multiplex PCR. This table holds roughly 110,000 clones, roughly 90% found once. Sequencing was carried out using peripheral blood. The receptor source for this set is a woman aged 65 to 85 who had recovered from COVID-19.

The chain uses TRBV5-1 and TRBJ1-2; no clear D gene. The CDR3 runs to 15 residues. The germline V and J ends were trimmed by 2 bases and 2 bases, with 13 bases remaining between them. Germline V gene sequence: CDR1 SGHRS, CDR2 YFSETQ. CDR3: CASSFTPDTNYGYTF. In DNA form, the CDR3 reads TGCGCCAGCAGCTTTACCCCCGACACGAACTATGGCTACACCTTC.

This sequence joins TRBV19 and TRBJ1-3, with 8 bases aligning to TRBD1. J lost 0 bases, V lost 5 bases, and 6 bases had no gene match. CDR3 length: 16 amino acids. Germline lookup yields CDR1 LNHDA and CDR2 SQIVND (reference sequence). For the CDR3, the DNA is TGTGCCAGTAGTCTCCTGGACAGGGTCTCTGGAAACACCATATATTTT. Translated: CASSLLDRVSGNTIYF. The full variable domain, in which reference TRBV19 and TRBJ1-3 provide the parts outside the CDR3, is DGGITQSPKYLFRKEGQNVTLSCEQNLNHDAMYWYRQDPGQGLRLIYYSQIVNDFQKGDIAEGYSVSREKKESFPLTVTSAQKNPTAFYLCASSLLDRVSGNTIYFGEGSWLTVV.

The J gene is TRBJ1-6, the V gene TRBV6-5; the D is unclear. CDR1 and CDR2 (germline): MNHEY, SVGAGI. There are 15 residues in the CDR3. CDR3: CAVQRLSSYNSPLHF. The DNA for the CDR3 is TGTGCGGTTCAGAGGCTCAGCTCCTATAATTCACCCCTCCACTTT.